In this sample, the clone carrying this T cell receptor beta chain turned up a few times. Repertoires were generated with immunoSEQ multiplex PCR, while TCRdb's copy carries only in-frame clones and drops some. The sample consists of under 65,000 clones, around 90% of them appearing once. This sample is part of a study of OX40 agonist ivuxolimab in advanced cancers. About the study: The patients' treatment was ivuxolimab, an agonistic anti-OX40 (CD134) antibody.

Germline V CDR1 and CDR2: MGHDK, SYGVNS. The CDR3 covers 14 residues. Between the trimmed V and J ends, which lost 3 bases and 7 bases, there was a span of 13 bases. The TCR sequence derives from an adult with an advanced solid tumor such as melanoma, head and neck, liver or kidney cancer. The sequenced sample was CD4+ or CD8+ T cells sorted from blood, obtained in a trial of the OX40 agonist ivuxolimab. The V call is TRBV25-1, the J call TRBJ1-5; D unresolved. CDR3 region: CASSDAGPGQPQHF. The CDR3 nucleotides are TGTGCCAGCAGTGATGCGGGCCCCGGGCAGCCCCAGCATTTT.